The 11 T cell receptor beta chains below all came from one sample that was sequenced in a study of T cells in tumors after PD-1 blockade. Measured with immunoSEQ multiplex PCR; TCRdb has only the in-frame clones, and not every one. The data contain 55,000 to 70,000 clones, about 80% of them singletons. The material sequenced was PBMCs, taken before anti-PD-1 treatment. Source of these receptors: a human donor with basal cell carcinoma.

The chain is built from TRBV5-6 and TRBJ2-1; 9 bases agree with TRBD2. J gave up 0 bases and V 0 bases, and 7 bases lay outside the gene matches. From germline, CDR1 is SGHDT and CDR2 YYEEEE. The length of the CDR3 is 18 residues. The CDR3 DNA is TGTGCCAGCAGCTTGGTCTGGGGAGCGGGGGGCTCCTACAATGAGCAGTTCTTC. It encodes CASSLVWGAGGSYNEQFF. Variable domain in full (rest from reference TRBV5-6 and TRBJ2-1): DAGVTQSPTHLIKTRGQQVTLRCSPKSGHDTVSWYQQALGQGPQFIFQYYEEEERQRGNFPDRFSGHQFPNYSSELNVNALLLGDSALYLCASSLVWGAGGSYNEQFFGPGTRLTVL.

This clone occurred a few times. CDR3 loop: CASSRPGKRGALETQYF. CDR3 bases: TGTGCCAGCAGCCGACCCGGGAAGCGGGGGGCCCTAGAGACCCAGTACTTC. The chain is built from TRBV5-4 and TRBJ2-5; 9 bases agree with TRBD2. The CDR3 has 17 residues. The junction had 14 bases not matched to a gene; V was cut back by 4 bases and J by 4 bases. The V gene's germline CDR1 is SGHNT and CDR2 YYREEE (reference sequence).

The chain is built from TRBV12-3 or TRBV12-4 and TRBJ2-7; 10 nucleotides line up with TRBD1. J lost 5 bases, V lost 6 bases, and 4 bases had no gene match. This CDR3 has 13 amino acids. CDR3 DNA sequence: TGTGCCAGCAGGACGACAGGGGGCCACGAGCAGTACTTC. Amino acid sequence: CASRTTGGHEQYF.

This clone was counted only a few times. The chain employs TRBV6-4 and TRBJ1-3, with 8 positions matching TRBD1. V gave up 6 bases and J gave up 4 bases; unmatched junction bases: 8. Germline lookup yields CDR1 MRHNA and CDR2 SNTAGT. CDR3 length: 15 amino acids. CDR3 amino acids: CASSARGRGGNTIYF. DNA of the CDR3: TGTGCCAGCAGCGCCAGGGGGCGCGGGGGAAACACCATATATTTT.

V and J are TRBV9 and TRBJ1-2; 10 nucleotides align to TRBD1. Germline V gene data show CDR1 as SGDLS and CDR2 as YYNGEE. CDR3 length equals 15 residues. With V trimmed by 0 bases and J by 8 bases, 7 bases remained unmatched. Written as DNA, the CDR3 is TGTGCCAGCAGCGTAGATAAGACAGGGGGCCGGGGCTACACCTTC. Its protein product is CASSVDKTGGRGYTF.

This clone was counted only a few times. J is TRBJ1-1 and V is TRBV19; 10 positions match TRBD1. The CDR3 runs 17 residues. The junction had 9 bases not matched to a gene; V was cut back by 5 bases and J by 0 bases. In germline, CDR1 is LNHDA, CDR2 SQIVND (reference sequence). The CDR3 coding sequence is TGTGCCAGTAGTTCCCGGGACAGGGGTGTCATGAACACTGAAGCTTTCTTT. It codes for CASSSRDRGVMNTEAFF.

The chain recombines TRBV4-1 with TRBJ2-5; 8 bases map to TRBD2. The V gene end was trimmed by 0 bases and the J gene end by 0 bases; junction bases not matched to a gene: 12. In germline, CDR1 is MGHRA, CDR2 YSYEKL. The CDR3 extends over 19 amino acids. This CDR3 reads CASSQDRLAGQQDQETQYF. The CDR3 DNA reads TGCGCCAGCAGCCAAGATCGCCTAGCGGGCCAACAAGACCAAGAGACCCAGTACTTC.

The chain couples TRBV7-8 to TRBJ2-7; 7 nucleotides agree with TRBD2. This CDR3 contains 16 residues. V lost 3 bases to trimming and J lost 2 bases; unmatched junction nucleotides: 10. Germline CDR1 and CDR2: SGHVS and FQNEAQ. The chain's CDR3 is CASSLGDRGVTYEQYF. For the CDR3, the DNA is TGTGCCAGCAGCTTGGGAGATCGGGGGGTTACCTACGAGCAGTACTTC.

The genes are TRBV6-1 and TRBJ2-2; the match to TRBD1 covers 9 bases. Per the germline V gene, CDR1 is MNHNS and CDR2 is SASEGT. Trimming took 3 bases from V and 9 from J; bases not matched to a gene: 17. The CDR3 runs 18 residues. The CDR3 DNA reads TGTGCCAGCAGTGATCATTCTTCCGGGACAGGGAGCTTCAGGGAGCTGTTTTTT. This translates into CASSDHSSGTGSFRELFF.

The CDR3 nucleotides are TGTGCCTGGTCAAGGGGACGCGATCAGCCCCAGCATTTT. Translation gives CAWSRGRDQPQHF. The chain combines TRBV30 with TRBJ1-5; the D gene is possibly TRBD1 (5 bases). This CDR3 is 13 amino acids long. Between the trimmed V and J ends, which lost 5 bases and 5 bases, there was a span of 13 bases. CDR1 GTSNPN and CDR2 SVGIG come from the germline V gene (reference sequence).

This clone was counted only a few times. This chain uses TRBV30 with TRBJ1-2; D remains unclear. Trimming cost V 5 bases and J 8 bases, with 18 bases left between them. Per germline, CDR1 GTSNPN and CDR2 SVGIG (reference sequence). CDR3 length equals 13 residues. The CDR3 is CAWHPGVPSGYTF. The CDR3 DNA reads TGTGCCTGGCACCCCGGGGTTCCGTCGGGCTACACCTTC.